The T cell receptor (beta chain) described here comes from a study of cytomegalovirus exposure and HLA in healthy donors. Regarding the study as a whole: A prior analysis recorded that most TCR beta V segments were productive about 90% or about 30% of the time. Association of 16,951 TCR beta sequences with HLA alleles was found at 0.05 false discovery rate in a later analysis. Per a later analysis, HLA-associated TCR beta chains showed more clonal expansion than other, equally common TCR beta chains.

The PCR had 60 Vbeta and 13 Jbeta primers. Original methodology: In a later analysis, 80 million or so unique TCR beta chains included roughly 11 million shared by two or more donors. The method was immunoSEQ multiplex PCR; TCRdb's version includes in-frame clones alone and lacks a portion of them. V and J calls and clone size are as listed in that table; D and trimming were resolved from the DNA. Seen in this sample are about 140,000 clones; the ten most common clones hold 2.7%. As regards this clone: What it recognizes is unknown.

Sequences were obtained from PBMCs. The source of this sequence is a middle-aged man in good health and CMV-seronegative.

CDR3 protein: CASSLVRGLNAEAFF. The DNA of the CDR3 is TGTGCCAGCAGCTTGGTCAGGGGGCTCAACGCTGAAGCTTTCTTT. This chain joins TRBV5-6 and TRBJ1-1; 8 bases fit TRBD1. The J segment lost 6 bases and the V segment lost 0 bases, leaving 7 bases of the junction unmatched. The CDR3 covers 15 residues. Germline V CDR1 and CDR2: SGHDT, YYEEEE.